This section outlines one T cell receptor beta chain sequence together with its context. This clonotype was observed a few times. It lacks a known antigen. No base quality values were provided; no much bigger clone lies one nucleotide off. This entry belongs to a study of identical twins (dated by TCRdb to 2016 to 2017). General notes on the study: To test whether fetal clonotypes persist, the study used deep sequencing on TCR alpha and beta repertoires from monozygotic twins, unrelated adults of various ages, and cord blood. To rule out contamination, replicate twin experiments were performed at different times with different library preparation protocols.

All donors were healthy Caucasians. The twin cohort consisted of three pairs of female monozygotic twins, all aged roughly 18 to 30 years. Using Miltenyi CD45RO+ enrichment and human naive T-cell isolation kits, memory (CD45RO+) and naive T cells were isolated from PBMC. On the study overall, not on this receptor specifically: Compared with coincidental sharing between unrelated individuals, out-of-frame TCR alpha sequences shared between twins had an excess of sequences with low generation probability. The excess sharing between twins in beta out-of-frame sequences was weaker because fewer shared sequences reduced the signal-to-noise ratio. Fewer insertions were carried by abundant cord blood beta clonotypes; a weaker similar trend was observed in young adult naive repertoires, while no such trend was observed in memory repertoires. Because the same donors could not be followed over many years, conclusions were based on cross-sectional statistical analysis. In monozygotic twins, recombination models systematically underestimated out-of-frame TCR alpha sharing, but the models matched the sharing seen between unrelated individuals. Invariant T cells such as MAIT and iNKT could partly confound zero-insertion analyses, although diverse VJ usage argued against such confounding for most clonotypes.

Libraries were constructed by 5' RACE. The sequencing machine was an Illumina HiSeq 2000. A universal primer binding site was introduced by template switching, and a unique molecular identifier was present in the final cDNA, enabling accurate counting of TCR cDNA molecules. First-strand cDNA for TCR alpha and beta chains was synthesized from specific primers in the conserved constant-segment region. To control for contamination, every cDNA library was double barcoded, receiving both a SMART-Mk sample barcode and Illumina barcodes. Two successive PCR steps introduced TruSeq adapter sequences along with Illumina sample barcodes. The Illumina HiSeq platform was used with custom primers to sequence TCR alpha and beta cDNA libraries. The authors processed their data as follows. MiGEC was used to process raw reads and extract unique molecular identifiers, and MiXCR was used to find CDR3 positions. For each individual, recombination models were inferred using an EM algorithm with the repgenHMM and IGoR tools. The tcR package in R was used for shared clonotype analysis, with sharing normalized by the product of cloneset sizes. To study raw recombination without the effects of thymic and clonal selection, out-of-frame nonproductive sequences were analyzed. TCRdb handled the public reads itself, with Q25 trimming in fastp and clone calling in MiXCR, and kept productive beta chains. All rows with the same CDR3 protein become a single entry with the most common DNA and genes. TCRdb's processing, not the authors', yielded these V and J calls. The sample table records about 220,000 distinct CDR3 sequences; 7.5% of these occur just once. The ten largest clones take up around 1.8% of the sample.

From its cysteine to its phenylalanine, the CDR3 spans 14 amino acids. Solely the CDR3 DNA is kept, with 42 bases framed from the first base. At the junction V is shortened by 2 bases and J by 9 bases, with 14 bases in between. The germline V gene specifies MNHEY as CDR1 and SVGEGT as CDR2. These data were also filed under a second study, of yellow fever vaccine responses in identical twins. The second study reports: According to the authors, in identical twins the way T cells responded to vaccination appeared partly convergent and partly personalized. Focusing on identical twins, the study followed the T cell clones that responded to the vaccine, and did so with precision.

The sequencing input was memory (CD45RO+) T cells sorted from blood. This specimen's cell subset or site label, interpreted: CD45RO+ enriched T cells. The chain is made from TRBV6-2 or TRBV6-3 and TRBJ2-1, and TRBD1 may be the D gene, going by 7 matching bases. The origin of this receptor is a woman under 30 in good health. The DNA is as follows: TGTGCCAGCAGTTACACCGCCAGGGGGGCTGAGCAGTTCTTC. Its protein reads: CASSYTARGAEQFF.